Detailed here is one T cell receptor (beta chain). This sample was taken from a study of T cells in Graves' hyperthyroidism and ophthalmopathy. Amplified TCR beta CDR3 regions came from RNA transcripts. TCR CDR3 underwent first-round RT-PCR with the HTBI primer set. A single record per CDR3 protein comes from TCRdb applying MiXCR to the multiplex PCR reads. Among approximately 400,000 distinct CDR3 sequences, approximately 15% were seen once, and the ten largest hold approximately 11%. The CDR3 is 16 residues long. Per germline, CDR1 SGHRS and CDR2 YFSETQ. V lost 5 bases and J lost 5; bases outside the gene matches: 10.

Sequencing used blood. The receptor was derived from a woman in her fifties or sixties with Graves' hyperthyroidism. The gene calls are TRBV5-1 and TRBJ2-3, with 11 bases matching TRBD1. As DNA, the CDR3 is TGCGCCAGCAGGATTGGACAGGGGGCTCGGAAAGATACGCAGTATTTT. Translating it yields CASRIGQGARKDTQYF.